The 9 T cell receptor beta chains below all came from one sample that was sequenced in a study of T cell changes during pregnancy in multiple sclerosis. The data were produced by immunoSEQ multiplex PCR, yet TCRdb's version contains in-frame clones alone and is incomplete. There are tens of thousands of clones in the sample; just under 95% occur only once, and about 0.72% lies in the top ten. Sequences were derived from peripheral blood, sampled in the second trimester of pregnancy. The receptors were sampled from a female donor in good health, enrolled as a control in a pregnancy study.

About this clone: One end of the junction fails to match germline, which may point to a read error. The rearrangement joins TRBV7-7 to TRBJ2-1; D might be TRBD1 (6 bases). This CDR3 has 16 residues. The V gene's germline CDR1 is SSHAT and CDR2 FNYEAQ (reference sequence). CDR3 nucleotide sequence: TGTGCTAGCAGCCTAAGGGCCGGGACAACCTACAATGAGCAGTTCTTC. It codes for CASSLRAGTTYNEQFF.

Of note for this clone: Other nucleotide sequences in the sample specify the same CDR3. The J gene is TRBJ1-2, the V gene TRBV7-2, with D possibly being TRBD1 (5 bases). Trimming took off 3 bases at V and 4 bases at J, with 9 bases between the two ends. CDR1 and CDR2 (germline): SGHTA, FQGNSA. This CDR3 region has 13 residues. Here the CDR3 reads CASSLAGGYGYTF. The CDR3 nucleotides read TGTGCCAGCAGCTTGGCCGGGGGCTATGGCTACACCTTC.

This chain uses TRBV7-9 with TRBJ2-2; the D gene is possibly TRBD1 (5 bases). Germline values: CDR1 SEHNR, CDR2 FQNEAQ (reference sequence). The V end was cut by 5 bases, the J end by 4 bases, with 8 bases between. CDR3 length: 13 amino acids. CDR3 nucleotide sequence: TGTGCCAGCAGCCCGACAGCCACCGGGGAGCTGTTTTTT. Translated, it gives CASSPTATGELFF. The entire variable domain, with the rest obtained from reference TRBV7-9 and TRBJ2-2, is as follows: DTGVSQNPRHKITKRGQNVTFRCDPISEHNRLYWYRQTLGQGPEFLTYFQNEAQLEKSRLLSDRFSAERPKGSFSTLEIQRTEQGDSAMYLCASSPTATGELFFGEGSRLTVL.

The chain combines TRBV6-6 with TRBJ1-1, with 7 bases matching TRBD1. This CDR3 contains 14 residues. Trimming cost V 5 bases and J 0 bases; bases outside gene matches: 3. Germline assignment: CDR1 MNHNY and CDR2 SVGAGI (reference sequence). The CDR3 DNA sequence: TGTGCCAGCAGTGGGGACAGCATGAACACTGAAGCTTTCTTT. Its protein product is CASSGDSMNTEAFF.

In DNA, the CDR3 is TGTGCCAGCAGTTACGGCTCCCAAGAGACCCAGTACTTC. This encodes CASSYGSQETQYF. This chain uses TRBV6-5 with TRBJ2-5; D is uncertain. The CDR3 covers 13 residues. Germline CDR1 reads MNHEY; CDR2 reads SVGAGI. Trimming removed 2 bases at V and 1 base at J, with 5 bases between.

The CDR3, as DNA: TGTGCCTGGAGTATGGGGGGGGGCCAAGAGACCCAGTACTTC. Its translation: CAWSMGGGQETQYF. The chain joins TRBV30 to TRBJ2-5, with TRBD2 matching over 7 bases. The CDR3 runs 14 residues. V lost 2 bases and J lost 1; bases outside the gene matches: 4. Germline V gene data show CDR1 as GTSNPN and CDR2 as SVGIG (reference sequence).

This rearrangement joins TRBV4-3 to TRBJ2-2; D is uncertain. The germline V gene encodes CDR1 LGHNA and CDR2 YSLEER. The CDR3 extends over 17 amino acids. V lost 1 base to trimming and J lost 2 bases, with 14 bases between them. The CDR3 DNA is TGCGCCAGCAGCCAAGCGGCGCAGGTTTTTAACACCGGGGAGCTGTTTTTT. Protein product: CASSQAAQVFNTGELFF.

This chain joins TRBV6-6 and TRBJ1-1, with 9 bases fitting TRBD1. Germline assignment: CDR1 MNHNY and CDR2 SVGAGI (reference sequence). This CDR3 comprises 15 residues. V shed 4 bases, J shed 4 bases, and the junction held 7 bases outside the gene matches. The CDR3 DNA reads as TGTGCCAGCAGTTGGGGACAGGGATTTGGCACTGAAGCTTTCTTT. Amino acid sequence: CASSWGQGFGTEAFF.

The chain employs TRBV9 and TRBJ2-3; 8 positions agree with TRBD2. CDR3 length: 17 amino acids. Germline assignment: CDR1 SGDLS and CDR2 YYNGEE. The V and J ends lost 0 bases and 2 bases, in that order; junction bases with no gene match: 8. CDR3 sequence (DNA): TGTGCCAGCAGCGTAGTTTCGCTAGCGGGCCACACAGATACGCAGTATTTT. This sequence encodes CASSVVSLAGHTDTQYF.